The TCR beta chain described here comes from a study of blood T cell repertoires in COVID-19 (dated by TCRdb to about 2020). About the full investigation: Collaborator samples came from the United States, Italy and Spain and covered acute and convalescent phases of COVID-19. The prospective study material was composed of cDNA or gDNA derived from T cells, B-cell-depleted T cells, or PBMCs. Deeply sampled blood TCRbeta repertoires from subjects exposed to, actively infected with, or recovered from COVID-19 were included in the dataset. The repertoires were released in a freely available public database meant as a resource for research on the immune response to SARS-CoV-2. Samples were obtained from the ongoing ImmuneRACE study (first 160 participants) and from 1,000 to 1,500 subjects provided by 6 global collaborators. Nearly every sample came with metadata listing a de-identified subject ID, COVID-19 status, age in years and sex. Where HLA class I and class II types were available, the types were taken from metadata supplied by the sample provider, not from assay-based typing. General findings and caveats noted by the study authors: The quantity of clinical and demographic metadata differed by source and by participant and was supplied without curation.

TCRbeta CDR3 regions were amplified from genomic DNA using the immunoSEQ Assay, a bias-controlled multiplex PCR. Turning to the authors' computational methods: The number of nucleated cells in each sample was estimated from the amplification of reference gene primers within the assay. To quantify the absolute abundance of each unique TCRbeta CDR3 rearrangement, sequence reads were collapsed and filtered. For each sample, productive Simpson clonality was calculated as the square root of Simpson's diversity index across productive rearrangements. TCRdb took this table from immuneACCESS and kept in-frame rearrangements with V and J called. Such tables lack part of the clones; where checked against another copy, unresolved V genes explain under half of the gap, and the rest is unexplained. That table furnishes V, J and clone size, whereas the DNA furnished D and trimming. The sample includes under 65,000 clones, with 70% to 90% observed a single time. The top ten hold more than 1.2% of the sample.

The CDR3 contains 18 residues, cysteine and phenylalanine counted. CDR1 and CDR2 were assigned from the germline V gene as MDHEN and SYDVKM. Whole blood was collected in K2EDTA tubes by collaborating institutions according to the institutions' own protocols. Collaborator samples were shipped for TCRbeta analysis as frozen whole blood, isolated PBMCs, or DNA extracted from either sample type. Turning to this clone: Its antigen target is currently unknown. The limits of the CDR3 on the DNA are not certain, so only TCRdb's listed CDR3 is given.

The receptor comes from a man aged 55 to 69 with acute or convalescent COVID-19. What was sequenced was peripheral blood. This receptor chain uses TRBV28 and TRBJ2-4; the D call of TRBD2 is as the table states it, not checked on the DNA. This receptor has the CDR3 CASVPAVYKREGRNIQYF.